The 20 T cell receptor beta chains below come from one sample, sequenced in a study of cytomegalovirus exposure and HLA in healthy donors (dated by TCRdb to about 2017). Preparation of the library involved the immunoSEQ multiplex PCR assay. TCRdb carries this immuneACCESS record with in-frame sequences only. Its versions omit some clonotypes, under half of them owing to an unresolved V gene in the studies checked, with the rest unexplained. Within this sample are 180,000 or so clones, with approximately 87% of them counted one time only. More than 1.2% of the sample is taken by the ten largest. The specimen sequenced was PBMCs. These receptors came from a woman in her twenties or thirties in good health and CMV-seronegative.

The CDR3 coding sequence is TGCAGTGTAGAAGATTACAATGAGCAGTTCTTC. Translated: CSVEDYNEQFF. This sequence joins TRBV20-1 and TRBJ2-1, with D unclear. V was trimmed by 7 bases and J by 4 bases, leaving 8 bases between them. This CDR3 contains 11 residues. The V gene's germline CDR1 is DFQATT and CDR2 SNEGSKA (reference sequence).

This clone was detected a few times. The V gene is TRBV30, the J gene TRBJ1-2; perhaps TRBD1 as D (5 bases). V shed 0 bases and J shed 7 bases, with 12 bases lying between them. The CDR3 has 13 amino acids. The germline V gene encodes CDR1 GTSNPN and CDR2 SVGIG (reference sequence). This chain's CDR3 is CAWSVTVSSGYTF. DNA of the CDR3: TGTGCCTGGAGTGTGACAGTATCGAGTGGCTACACCTTC.

The chain employs TRBV5-5 and TRBJ1-6; D call uncertain. With 4 bases removed from V and 14 bases from J, the gap between germline ends came to 16 bases. Looked up from germline, CDR1 is SGHKS and CDR2 is YYEKEE (reference sequence). There are 13 residues in the CDR3. For the CDR3, the DNA is TGTGCCAGCAGCATAGACACCCGCGGGGCCCTCCACTTT. Its translation: CASSIDTRGALHF.

J is TRBJ1-5 and V is TRBV10-2, with D unresolved. Trimming took 4 bases from V and 7 from J, leaving 14 bases between them. Germline values: CDR1 WSHSY, CDR2 SAAADI. This CDR3 spans 14 amino acids. DNA of the CDR3: TGCGCCAGCAGTGTGGCGGGGAATGGGCAGCCCCAGCATTTT. Translation gives CASSVAGNGQPQHF.

The chain recombines TRBV5-4 with TRBJ1-1; 8 nucleotides match TRBD1. Germline V gives CDR1 SGHNT, CDR2 YYREEE (reference sequence). The CDR3 extends over 17 amino acids. V gave up 2 bases and J gave up 2 bases; unmatched junction bases: 11. The CDR3 loop reads CASSFRTGSPSNTEAFF. The CDR3 DNA is TGTGCCAGCAGCTTTCGGACAGGGTCCCCTTCCAACACTGAAGCTTTCTTT.

The CDR3: CASSSRQGSGANVLTF. DNA of the CDR3: TGTGCCAGCAGCTCGAGACAGGGTTCTGGGGCCAACGTCCTGACTTTC. The chain uses TRBV11-3 and TRBJ2-6; TRBD1 matches 7 bases. V shed 4 bases and J 1 base; nucleotides not matched to a gene: 4. CDR1 and CDR2 from the germline V gene are SGHNT and YENEEA. There are 16 residues in the CDR3.

V usage is TRBV5-1 and J usage is TRBJ1-2; the D gene is possibly TRBD1 (5 bases). V gave up 4 bases and J gave up 4 bases, with 11 bases separating them. The CDR3 has 13 residues. Germline loops: CDR1 SGHRS, CDR2 YFSETQ. The CDR3 DNA reads as TGCGCCAGCAGCCGCGGGACTCCCTATGGCTACACCTTC. It translates to CASSRGTPYGYTF.

The V gene is TRBV2, the J gene TRBJ1-4; 8 bases map to TRBD1. J gave up 5 bases and V 5 bases, and 4 bases lay outside the gene matches. This CDR3 spans 14 amino acids. The germline V gene has CDR1 SNHLY and CDR2 FYNNEI. The CDR3, as DNA: TGTGCCAGCAGTAACAGGGGGTTCAATGAAAAACTGTTTTTT. Residues: CASSNRGFNEKLFF.

V and J are TRBV30 and TRBJ1-1; no clear D. In germline, CDR1 is GTSNPN, CDR2 SVGIG (reference sequence). The V end was cut by 6 bases, the J end by 0 bases, with 8 bases between. The CDR3 length is 12 residues. The CDR3 bases are TGTGCCTGCGAGGACTTGAACACTGAAGCTTTCTTT. Translation gives CACEDLNTEAFF.

Turning to this clone: The sample contains more than one DNA sequence encoding this CDR3. The J gene is TRBJ1-1, the V gene TRBV27; D not resolved. This CDR3 is 13 amino acids long. In germline, CDR1 is MNHEY, CDR2 SMNVEV (reference sequence). Trimming left V 5 bases short and J 1 base short, with 8 bases between. The CDR3 nucleotides read TGTGCCAGCAGTCTTACGGGGAACACTGAAGCTTTCTTT. Protein sequence: CASSLTGNTEAFF.

This clone was counted once. The chain links TRBV5-1 to TRBJ2-7; no firm D call. Germline loops: CDR1 SGHRS, CDR2 YFSETQ. V shed 1 base and J shed 2 bases, with 7 bases lying between them. This CDR3 region has 13 residues. For the CDR3, the DNA is TGCGCCAGCAGCTTGCATCCCCCCTACGAGCAGTACTTC. Residues: CASSLHPPYEQYF.

V usage is TRBV9 and J usage is TRBJ1-2; D is perhaps TRBD1 (5 bases). The CDR3 extends over 14 amino acids. Germline V gives CDR1 SGDLS, CDR2 YYNGEE. The germline V and J ends were trimmed by 1 base and 3 bases, with 10 bases remaining between them. CDR3 nucleotide sequence: TGTGCCAGCAGCGTAAATTGGGGGGACTATGGCTACACCTTC. This encodes CASSVNWGDYGYTF. Looking up the rest from reference TRBV9 and TRBJ1-2 gives the full variable domain: DSGVTQTPKHLITATGQRVTLRCSPRSGDLSVYWYQQSLDQGLQFLIQYYNGEERAKGNILERFSAQQFPDLHSELNLSSLELGDSALYFCASSVNWGDYGYTFGSGTRLTVV.

CDR3 region: CASSPGNTGELFF. In DNA, the CDR3 is TGTGCCAGCAGCCCCGGGAACACCGGGGAGCTGTTTTTT. The V call is TRBV9, the J call TRBJ2-2; D is undetermined. The CDR3 runs to 13 residues. With 4 bases removed from V and 1 base from J, the gap between germline ends came to 5 bases. Germline CDR1 is SGDLS and CDR2 is YYNGEE.

The chain combines TRBV11-2 with TRBJ1-2; D remains unclear. Germline values: CDR1 SGHAT, CDR2 FQNNGV. Trimming removed 1 base at V and 3 bases at J, with 24 bases between. The CDR3 is 19 amino acids. CDR3: CASSLAPRVLANRDYGYTF. The CDR3 nucleotides read TGTGCCAGCAGCTTAGCCCCGCGGGTCTTAGCGAACCGGGACTATGGCTACACCTTC.

This clone was observed once. This chain links TRBV4-1 with TRBJ1-3, with D perhaps TRBD1 (5 bases). The V gene lost 5 bases and the J gene lost 0 bases, with 11 bases spanning the gap. This CDR3 comprises 15 residues. CDR1 MGHRA and CDR2 YSYEKL come from the germline V gene. The CDR3 DNA follows: TGCGCCAGCAGCAAGGGACTGAACTCTGGAAACACCATATATTTT. Protein product: CASSKGLNSGNTIYF.

The gene calls are TRBV6-6 and TRBJ1-2; no firm D call. CDR1 MNHNY and CDR2 SVGAGI come from the germline V gene (reference sequence). V was clipped by 7 bases and J by 3 bases, with 18 bases between them. This CDR3 has 15 residues. In DNA, the CDR3 is TGTGCCAGCACCCCAACCAGGCAGATCGACTATGGCTACACCTTC. It yields the protein CASTPTRQIDYGYTF.

The genes are TRBV2 and TRBJ2-7, with 7 bases identical to TRBD2. There are 16 residues in the CDR3. V lost 3 bases to trimming and J lost 1 base; unmatched junction nucleotides: 9. The germline gives CDR1 SNHLY, CDR2 FYNNEI. This CDR3 is CASSEGGWAGSYEQYF. CDR3 in DNA: TGTGCCAGCAGTGAGGGGGGGTGGGCAGGATCCTACGAGCAGTACTTC.

The chain joins TRBV5-1 to TRBJ1-1, with unresolved D. Between the trimmed V and J ends, which lost 0 bases and 1 base, there was a span of 7 bases. Germline V gene sequence: CDR1 SGHRS, CDR2 YFSETQ. This CDR3 is built from 14 residues. The CDR3 loop reads CASSLEGENTEAFF. CDR3 DNA: TGCGCCAGCAGCTTGGAGGGAGAGAACACTGAAGCTTTCTTT.

This chain joins TRBV27 and TRBJ2-1, with D possibly being TRBD2 (5 bases). The germline gives CDR1 MNHEY, CDR2 SMNVEV (reference sequence). CDR3 length: 15 residues. V shed 7 bases and J shed 2 bases, with 15 bases lying between them. The CDR3 DNA reads TGTGCCAGCAACCCCGAGGGTCGCACCTACAATGAGCAGTTCTTC. The encoded protein is CASNPEGRTYNEQFF.

The rearrangement joins TRBV15 to TRBJ2-2; weak D call: TRBD2 (7 bases). The germline V gene encodes CDR1 LNHNV and CDR2 YYDKDF (reference sequence). V was trimmed by 6 bases and J by 6 bases, leaving 14 bases between them. The CDR3 loop spans 14 amino acids. This chain's CDR3 is CATRAGGQAGELFF. DNA for the CDR3: TGTGCCACCAGGGCCGGGGGGCAAGCCGGGGAGCTGTTTTTT.